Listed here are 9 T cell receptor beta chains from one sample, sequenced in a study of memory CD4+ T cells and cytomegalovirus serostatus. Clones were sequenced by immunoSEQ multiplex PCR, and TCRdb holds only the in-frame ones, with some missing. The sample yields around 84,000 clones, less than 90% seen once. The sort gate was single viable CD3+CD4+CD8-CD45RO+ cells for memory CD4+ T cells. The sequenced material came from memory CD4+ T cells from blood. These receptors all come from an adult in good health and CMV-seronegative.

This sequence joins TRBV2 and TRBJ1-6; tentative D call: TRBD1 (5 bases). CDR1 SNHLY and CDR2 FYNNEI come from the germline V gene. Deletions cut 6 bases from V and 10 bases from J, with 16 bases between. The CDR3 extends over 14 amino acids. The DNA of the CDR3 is TGTGCCAGCAGCGGGATATTGGGGGTATCACCCCTCCACTTT. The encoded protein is CASSGILGVSPLHF.

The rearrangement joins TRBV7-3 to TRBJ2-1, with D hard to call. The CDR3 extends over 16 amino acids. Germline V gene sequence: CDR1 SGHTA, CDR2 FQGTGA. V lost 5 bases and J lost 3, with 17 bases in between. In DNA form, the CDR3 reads TGTGCCAGCAGCCTCGACTCTCCGACCCTCTACAATGAGCAGTTCTTC. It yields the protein CASSLDSPTLYNEQFF.

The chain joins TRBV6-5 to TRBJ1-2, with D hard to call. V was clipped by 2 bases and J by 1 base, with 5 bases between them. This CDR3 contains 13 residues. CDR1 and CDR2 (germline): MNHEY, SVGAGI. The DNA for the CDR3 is TGTGCCAGCAGTTACGGGCTTAACTATGGCTACACCTTC. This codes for CASSYGLNYGYTF.

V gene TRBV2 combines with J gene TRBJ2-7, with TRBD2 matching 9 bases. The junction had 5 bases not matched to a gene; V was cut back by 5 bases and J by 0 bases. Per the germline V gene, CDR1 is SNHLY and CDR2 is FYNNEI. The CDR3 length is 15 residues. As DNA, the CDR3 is TGTGCCAGCAGTCTTCTAGCGGGGTCCTCCTACGAGCAGTACTTC. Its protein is CASSLLAGSSYEQYF.

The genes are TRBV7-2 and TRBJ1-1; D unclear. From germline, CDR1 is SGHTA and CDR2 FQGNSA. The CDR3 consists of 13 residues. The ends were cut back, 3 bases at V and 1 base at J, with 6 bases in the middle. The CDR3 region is CASSFGGNTEAFF. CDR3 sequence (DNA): TGTGCCAGCAGCTTTGGCGGGAACACTGAAGCTTTCTTT.

The CDR3 reads CASSSDSYLEGYTF. DNA for the CDR3: TGTGCCAGCAGCAGCGACAGCTACCTCGAGGGCTACACCTTC. The rearrangement joins TRBV2 to TRBJ1-2, with D possibly matching TRBD1 (5 bases). The CDR3 sequence is 14 residues long. The germline gives CDR1 SNHLY, CDR2 FYNNEI. Trimming stripped 6 bases from V and 8 bases from J, with 19 bases between.

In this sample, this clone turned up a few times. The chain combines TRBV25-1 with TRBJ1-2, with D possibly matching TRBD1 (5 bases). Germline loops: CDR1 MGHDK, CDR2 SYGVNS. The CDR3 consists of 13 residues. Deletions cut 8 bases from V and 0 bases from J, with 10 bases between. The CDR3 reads CASGTAANYGYTF. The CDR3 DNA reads TGTGCCAGCGGGACCGCCGCTAACTATGGCTACACCTTC.

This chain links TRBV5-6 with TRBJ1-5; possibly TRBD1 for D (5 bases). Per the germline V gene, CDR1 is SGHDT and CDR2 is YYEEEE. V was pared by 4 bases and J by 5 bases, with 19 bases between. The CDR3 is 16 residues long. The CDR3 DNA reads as TGTGCCAGCAGCCTCTCTACGGTAGGGGAGCATCAGCCCCAGCATTTT. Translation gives CASSLSTVGEHQPQHF.

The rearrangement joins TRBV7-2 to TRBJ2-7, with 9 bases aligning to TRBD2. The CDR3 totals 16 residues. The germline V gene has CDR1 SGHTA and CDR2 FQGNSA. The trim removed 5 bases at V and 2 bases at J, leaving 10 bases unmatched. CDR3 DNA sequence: TGTGCCAGCAGCCTCGGGTTAGCGGGGGCCGCCTACGAGCAGTACTTC. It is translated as CASSLGLAGAAYEQYF.